This TCR beta chain is drawn from a study of cytomegalovirus exposure and HLA in healthy donors. Separate from the 666-subject first cohort, the roughly 120-subject validation cohort was the one that the donors belonged to. A remark on this clone: Its antigen is as yet unknown.

Study-wide results and limits: Generally TCR sequences proved uncommon, though certain public TCRs appeared in numerous donors. Around 160 TCR beta chains were listed as cytomegalovirus-associated. Reports showed the classifier diagnosing cytomegalovirus status with high specificity and sensitivity.

Data came from immunoSEQ multiplex PCR; TCRdb stores just in-frame clones and leaves some out. The table includes 230,000 or so clones, around nine tenths detected once. The clonotype originates from a woman aged 18-35 years in good health and CMV-seronegative. The source material was PBMCs.

CDR3 coding DNA: TGTGCCACCCAAGCAAGGAGGGACTCTACTGAGCAGTTCTTC. As protein: CATQARRDSTEQFF. The V and J genes are TRBV2 and TRBJ2-1; D possibly corresponds to TRBD2 (6 bases). Germline V gene lookup returns CDR1 SNHLY and CDR2 FYNNEI. Deletions cut 10 bases from V and 9 bases from J, with 22 bases between. This CDR3 is built from 14 residues.